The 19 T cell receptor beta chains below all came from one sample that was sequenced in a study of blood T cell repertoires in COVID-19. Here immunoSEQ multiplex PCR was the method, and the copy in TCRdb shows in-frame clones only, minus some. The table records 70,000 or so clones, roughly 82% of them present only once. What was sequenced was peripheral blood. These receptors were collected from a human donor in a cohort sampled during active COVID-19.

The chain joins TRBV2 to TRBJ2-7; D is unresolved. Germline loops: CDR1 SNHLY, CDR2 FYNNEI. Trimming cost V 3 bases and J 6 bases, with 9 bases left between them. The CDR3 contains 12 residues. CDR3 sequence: CASSEVGFEQYF. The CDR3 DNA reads TGTGCCAGCAGTGAGGTGGGCTTCGAGCAGTACTTC.

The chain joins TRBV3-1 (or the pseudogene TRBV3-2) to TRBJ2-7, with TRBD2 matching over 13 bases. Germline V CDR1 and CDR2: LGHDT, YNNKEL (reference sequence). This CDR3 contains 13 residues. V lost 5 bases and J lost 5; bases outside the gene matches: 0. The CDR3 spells CASSGLAGDEQYF. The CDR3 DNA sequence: TGTGCCAGCAGCGGACTAGCGGGGGACGAGCAGTACTTC.

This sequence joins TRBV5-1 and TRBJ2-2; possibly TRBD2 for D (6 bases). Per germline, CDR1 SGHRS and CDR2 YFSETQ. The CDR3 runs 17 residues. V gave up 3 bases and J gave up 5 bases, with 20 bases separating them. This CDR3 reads CASSSPGVRAATGELFF. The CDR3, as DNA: TGCGCCAGCAGCTCTCCGGGGGTTAGGGCAGCAACCGGGGAGCTGTTTTTT. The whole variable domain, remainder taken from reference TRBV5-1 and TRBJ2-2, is KAGVTQTPRYLIKTRGQQVTLSCSPISGHRSVSWYQQTPGQGLQFLFEYFSETQRNKGNFPGRFSGRQFSNSRSEMNVSTLELGDSALYLCASSSPGVRAATGELFFGEGSRLTVL.

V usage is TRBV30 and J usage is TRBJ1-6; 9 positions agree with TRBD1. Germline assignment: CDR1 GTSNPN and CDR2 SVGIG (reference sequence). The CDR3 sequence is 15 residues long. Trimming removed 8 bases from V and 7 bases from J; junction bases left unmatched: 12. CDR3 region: CARRTGEGRNSPLHF. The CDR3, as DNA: TGTGCCCGCAGGACAGGGGAAGGGCGGAATTCACCCCTCCACTTT.

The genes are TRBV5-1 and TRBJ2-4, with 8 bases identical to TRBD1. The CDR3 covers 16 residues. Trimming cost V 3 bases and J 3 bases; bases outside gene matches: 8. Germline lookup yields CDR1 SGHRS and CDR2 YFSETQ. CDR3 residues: CASSSYQGALKNIQYF. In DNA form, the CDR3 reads TGCGCCAGCAGCTCCTATCAGGGGGCCCTCAAAAACATTCAGTACTTC.

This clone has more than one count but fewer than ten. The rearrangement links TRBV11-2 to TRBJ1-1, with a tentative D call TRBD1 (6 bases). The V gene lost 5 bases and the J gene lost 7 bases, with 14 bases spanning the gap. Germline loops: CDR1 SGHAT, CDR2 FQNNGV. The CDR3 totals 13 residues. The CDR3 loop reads CASSVKQGFEAFF. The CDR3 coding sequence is TGTGCCAGCAGCGTAAAACAGGGATTTGAAGCTTTCTTT.

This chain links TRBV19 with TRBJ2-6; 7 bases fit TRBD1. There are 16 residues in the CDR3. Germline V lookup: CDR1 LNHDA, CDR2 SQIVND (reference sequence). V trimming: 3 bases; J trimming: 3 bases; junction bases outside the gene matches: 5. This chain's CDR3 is CASSIEGARGANVLTF. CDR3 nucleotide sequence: TGTGCCAGTAGTATTGAGGGGGCGCGTGGGGCCAACGTCCTGACTTTC. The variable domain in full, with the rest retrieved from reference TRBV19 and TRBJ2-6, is DGGITQSPKYLFRKEGQNVTLSCEQNLNHDAMYWYRQDPGQGLRLIYYSQIVNDFQKGDIAEGYSVSREKKESFPLTVTSAQKNPTAFYLCASSIEGARGANVLTFGAGSRLTVL.

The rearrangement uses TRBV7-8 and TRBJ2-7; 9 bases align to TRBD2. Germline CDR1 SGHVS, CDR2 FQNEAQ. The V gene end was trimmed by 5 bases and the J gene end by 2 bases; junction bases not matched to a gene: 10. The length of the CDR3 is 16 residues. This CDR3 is CASSLRGAGGTYEQYF. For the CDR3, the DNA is TGTGCCAGCAGCCTACGGGGAGCGGGGGGAACCTACGAGCAGTACTTC.

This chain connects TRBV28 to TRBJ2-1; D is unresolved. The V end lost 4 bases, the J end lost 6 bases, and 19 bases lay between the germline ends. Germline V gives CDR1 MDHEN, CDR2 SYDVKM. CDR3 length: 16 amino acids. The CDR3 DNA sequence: TGTGCCAGCAGTTCTAACCCACCGTCGGAGTTCAATGAGCAGTTCTTC. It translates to CASSSNPPSEFNEQFF.

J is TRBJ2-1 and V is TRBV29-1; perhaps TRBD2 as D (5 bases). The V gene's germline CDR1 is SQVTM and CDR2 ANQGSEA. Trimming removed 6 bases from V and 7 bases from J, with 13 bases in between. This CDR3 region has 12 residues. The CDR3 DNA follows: TGCAGCGTGACCTTACTAGGGAATGAGCAGTTCTTC. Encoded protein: CSVTLLGNEQFF.

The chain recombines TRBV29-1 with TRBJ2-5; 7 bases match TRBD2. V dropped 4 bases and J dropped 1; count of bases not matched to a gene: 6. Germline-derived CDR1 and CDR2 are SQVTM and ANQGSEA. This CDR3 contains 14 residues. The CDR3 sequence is CSVAFRGGQETQYF. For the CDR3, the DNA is TGCAGCGTTGCCTTCCGCGGGGGCCAAGAGACCCAGTACTTC.

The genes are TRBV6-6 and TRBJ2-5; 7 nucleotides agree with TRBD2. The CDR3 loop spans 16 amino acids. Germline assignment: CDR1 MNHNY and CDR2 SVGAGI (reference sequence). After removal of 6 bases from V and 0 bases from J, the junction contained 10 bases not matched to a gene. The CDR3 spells CASRLTSRTYQETQYF. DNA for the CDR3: TGTGCCAGCAGGTTGACTAGCAGAACGTACCAAGAGACCCAGTACTTC.

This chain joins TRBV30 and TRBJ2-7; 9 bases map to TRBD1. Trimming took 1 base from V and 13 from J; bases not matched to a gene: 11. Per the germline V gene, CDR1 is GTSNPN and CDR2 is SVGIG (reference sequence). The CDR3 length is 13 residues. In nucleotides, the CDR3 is TGTGCCTGGAGTGCACATCTCGGACAGGGGACTTACTTC. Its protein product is CAWSAHLGQGTYF.

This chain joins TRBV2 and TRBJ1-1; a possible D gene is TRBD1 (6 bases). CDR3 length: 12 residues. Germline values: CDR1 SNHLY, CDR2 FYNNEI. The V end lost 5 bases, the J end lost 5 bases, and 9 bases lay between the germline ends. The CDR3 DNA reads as TGTGCCAGCAGTTCCCAGGGGACTGAAGCTTTCTTT. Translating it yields CASSSQGTEAFF.

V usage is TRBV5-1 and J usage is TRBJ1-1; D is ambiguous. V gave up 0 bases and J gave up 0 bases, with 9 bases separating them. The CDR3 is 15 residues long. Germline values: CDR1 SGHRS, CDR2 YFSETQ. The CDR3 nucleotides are TGCGCCAGCAGCTTGGCGGCAGGTATGAACACTGAAGCTTTCTTT. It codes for CASSLAAGMNTEAFF.

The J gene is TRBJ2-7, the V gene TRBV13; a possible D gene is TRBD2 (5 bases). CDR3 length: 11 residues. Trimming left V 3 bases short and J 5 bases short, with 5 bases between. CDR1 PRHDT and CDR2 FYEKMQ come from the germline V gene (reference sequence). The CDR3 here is CASSLRDEQYF. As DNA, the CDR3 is TGTGCCAGCAGCTTGCGGGACGAGCAGTACTTC.

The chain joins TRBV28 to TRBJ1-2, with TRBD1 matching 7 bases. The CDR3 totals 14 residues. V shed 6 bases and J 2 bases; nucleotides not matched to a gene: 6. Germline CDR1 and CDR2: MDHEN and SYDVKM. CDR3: CASSRPGQNYGYTF. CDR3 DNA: TGTGCCAGCAGCCGCCCGGGACAGAACTATGGCTACACCTTC.

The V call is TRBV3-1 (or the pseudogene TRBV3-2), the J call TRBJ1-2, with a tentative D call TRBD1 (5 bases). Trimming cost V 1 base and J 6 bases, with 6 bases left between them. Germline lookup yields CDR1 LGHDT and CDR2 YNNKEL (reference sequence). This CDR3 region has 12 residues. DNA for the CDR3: TGTGCCAGCAGCCAAGGGGGCAATGGCTACACCTTC. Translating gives CASSQGGNGYTF.

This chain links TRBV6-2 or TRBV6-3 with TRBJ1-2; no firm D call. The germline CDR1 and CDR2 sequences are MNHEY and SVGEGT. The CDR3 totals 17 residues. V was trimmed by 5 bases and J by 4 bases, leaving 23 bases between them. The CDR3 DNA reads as TGTGCCAGCAGTACCGTCGTTGGCGGTTTGCAGAGCTATGGCTACACCTTC. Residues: CASSTVVGGLQSYGYTF.